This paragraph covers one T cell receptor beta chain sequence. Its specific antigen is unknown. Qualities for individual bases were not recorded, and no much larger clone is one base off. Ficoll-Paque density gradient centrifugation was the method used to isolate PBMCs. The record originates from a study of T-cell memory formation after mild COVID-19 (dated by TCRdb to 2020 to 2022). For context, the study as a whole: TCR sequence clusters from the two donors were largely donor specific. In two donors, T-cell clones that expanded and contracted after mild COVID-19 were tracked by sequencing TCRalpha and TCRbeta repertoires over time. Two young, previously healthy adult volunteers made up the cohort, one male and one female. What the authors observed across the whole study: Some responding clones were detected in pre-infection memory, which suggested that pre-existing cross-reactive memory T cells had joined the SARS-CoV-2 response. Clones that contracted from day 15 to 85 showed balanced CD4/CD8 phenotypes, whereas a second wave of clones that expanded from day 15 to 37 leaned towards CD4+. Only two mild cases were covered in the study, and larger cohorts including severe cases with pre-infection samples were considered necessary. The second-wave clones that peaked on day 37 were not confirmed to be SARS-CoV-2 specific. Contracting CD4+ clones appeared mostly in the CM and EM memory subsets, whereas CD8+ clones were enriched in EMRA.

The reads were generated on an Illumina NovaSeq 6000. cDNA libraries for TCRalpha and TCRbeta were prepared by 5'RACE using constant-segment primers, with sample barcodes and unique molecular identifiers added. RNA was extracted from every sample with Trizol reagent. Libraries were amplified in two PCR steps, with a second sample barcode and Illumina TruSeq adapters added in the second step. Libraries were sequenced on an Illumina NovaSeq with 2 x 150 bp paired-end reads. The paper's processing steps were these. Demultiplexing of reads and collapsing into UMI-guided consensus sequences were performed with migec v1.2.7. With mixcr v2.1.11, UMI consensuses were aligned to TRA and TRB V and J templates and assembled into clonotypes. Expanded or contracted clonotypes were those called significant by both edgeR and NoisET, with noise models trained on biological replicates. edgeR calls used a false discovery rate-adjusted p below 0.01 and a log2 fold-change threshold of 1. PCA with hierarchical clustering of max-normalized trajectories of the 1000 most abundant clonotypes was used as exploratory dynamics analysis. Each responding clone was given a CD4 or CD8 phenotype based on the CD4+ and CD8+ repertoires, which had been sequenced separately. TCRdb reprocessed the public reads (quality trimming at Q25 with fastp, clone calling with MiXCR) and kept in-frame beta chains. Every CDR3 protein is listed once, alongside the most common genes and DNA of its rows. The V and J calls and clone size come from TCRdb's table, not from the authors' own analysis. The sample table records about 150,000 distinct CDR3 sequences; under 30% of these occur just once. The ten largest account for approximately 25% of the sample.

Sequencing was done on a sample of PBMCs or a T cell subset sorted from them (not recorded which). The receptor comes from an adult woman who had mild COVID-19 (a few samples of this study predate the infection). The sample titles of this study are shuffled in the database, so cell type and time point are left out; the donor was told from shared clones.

DNA sequence: TGTGCCAGCAGCCTAGGCTGGGCAGGGGGCAATGAGCAGTTCTTC. It encodes CASSLGWAGGNEQFF. The chain links TRBV9 with TRBJ2-1; 7 central nucleotides agree with TRBD1. For CDR1 and CDR2, the germline V gene lists SGDLS and YYNGEE. V is trimmed back by 4 bases and J by 6 bases, and the junction contains 10 bases that no gene match accounts for. Counted from cysteine to phenylalanine, this CDR3 has 15 amino acids. Left in the record is the CDR3 DNA by itself, 45 bases read in frame from the first base.